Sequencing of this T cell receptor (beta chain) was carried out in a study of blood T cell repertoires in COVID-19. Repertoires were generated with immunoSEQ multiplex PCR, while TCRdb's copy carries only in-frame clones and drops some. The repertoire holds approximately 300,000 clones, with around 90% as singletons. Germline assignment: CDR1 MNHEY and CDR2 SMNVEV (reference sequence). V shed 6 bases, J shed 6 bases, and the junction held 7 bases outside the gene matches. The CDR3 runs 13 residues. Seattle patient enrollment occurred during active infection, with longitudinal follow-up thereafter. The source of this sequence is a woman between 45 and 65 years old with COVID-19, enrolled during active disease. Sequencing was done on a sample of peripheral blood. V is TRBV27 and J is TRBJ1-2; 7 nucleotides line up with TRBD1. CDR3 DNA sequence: TGTGCCAGCAGACCACAGGGGATGGATGGCTACACCTTC. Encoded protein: CASRPQGMDGYTF.